The 2 T cell receptor beta chains below come from one sample, sequenced in a study of cytomegalovirus exposure and HLA in healthy donors. The PCR made use of 60 Vbeta and 13 Jbeta primers. Data came from immunoSEQ multiplex PCR; TCRdb stores just in-frame clones and leaves some out. The table records more than 80,000 clones, 75% of them present only once. Input material: PBMCs. The receptors were sampled from a male donor in good health and CMV-seropositive.

The CDR3, as DNA: TGCAGCGTTGAAGATGTGGAGCGGACCTACAATGAGCAGTTCTTC. This sequence encodes CSVEDVERTYNEQFF. The J gene is TRBJ2-1, the V gene TRBV29-1, with D possibly being TRBD2 (5 bases). In germline, CDR1 is SQVTM, CDR2 ANQGSEA. Trimming shortened V by 0 bases and J by 2 bases, and 11 bases separated the two germline ends. The CDR3 covers 15 residues.

V is TRBV9 and J is TRBJ2-2, with D maybe TRBD1 (5 bases). The ends were cut back, 4 bases at V and 5 bases at J, with 21 bases in the middle. Germline assignment: CDR1 SGDLS and CDR2 YYNGEE. The CDR3 spans 17 residues. The CDR3 loop is CASSRPLQGGRTGELFF. Written as DNA, the CDR3 is TGTGCCAGCAGCCGACCCCTTCAGGGTGGCAGAACCGGGGAGCTGTTTTTT.